The next 26 T cell receptor beta chains were all read from a single sample in a study of blood T cell repertoires in COVID-19. The assay was immunoSEQ multiplex PCR, and TCRdb's table has in-frame clones only and misses some. Of about 410,000 clones in the sample, 80% to 95% were seen once. The sequenced sample consisted of PBMCs or T cells enriched from blood (not recorded which). The source is a young man who had recovered from COVID-19.

J is TRBJ1-4 and V is TRBV24-1; D is unresolved. Trimming shortened V by 3 bases and J by 4 bases, and 5 bases separated the two germline ends. Germline values: CDR1 KGHDR, CDR2 SFDVKD. This CDR3 is built from 13 residues. In DNA form, the CDR3 reads TGTGCCACCAGTGATGCGTTTAATGAAAAACTGTTTTTT. Residues: CATSDAFNEKLFF.

The V gene is TRBV27, the J gene TRBJ2-5; 12 bases map to TRBD2. The V gene end was trimmed by 11 bases and the J gene end by 5 bases; junction bases not matched to a gene: 9. CDR3 length equals 14 residues. Germline V gives CDR1 MNHEY, CDR2 SMNVEV (reference sequence). CDR3 in amino acids: CARGLAGTRETQYF. The DNA for the CDR3 is TGTGCCCGGGGACTAGCGGGCACCCGTGAGACCCAGTACTTC.

The chain is built from TRBV10-1 and TRBJ2-3, with D tentatively TRBD2 (5 bases). Trimming took 0 bases from V and 6 from J, leaving 19 bases between them. Germline CDR1 reads WNHNN; CDR2 reads SYGVQD (reference sequence). The CDR3 has 17 residues. CDR3 sequence: CASSESMAGKRSDTQYF. CDR3 in DNA: TGCGCCAGCAGTGAGTCGATGGCCGGGAAGAGGTCGGATACGCAGTATTTT.

The chain joins TRBV20-1 to TRBJ2-7; D gene unclear. Per germline, CDR1 DFQATT and CDR2 SNEGSKA (reference sequence). The CDR3 runs to 11 residues. Trimming stripped 5 bases from V and 6 bases from J, with 11 bases between. The CDR3 here is CSAQLDREQYF. As DNA, the CDR3 is TGCAGTGCTCAACTCGATCGCGAGCAGTACTTC.

A single count supports this clone. This rearrangement joins TRBV12-5 to TRBJ2-3; D is unclear. Germline V gene data show CDR1 as LGHNT and CDR2 as FRNRAP. CDR3 length equals 20 residues. V lost 0 bases and J 2 bases, leaving 24 bases between the germline ends. CDR3: CASGLVSSIYGYGNTDTQYF. CDR3 DNA sequence: TGTGCTAGTGGTTTGGTATCCAGCATTTACGGGTACGGTAACACAGATACGCAGTATTTT.

On this clone itself: Other DNA sequences in this specimen translate into the identical CDR3. The CDR3 here is CASSLTGDGYTF. CDR3 nucleotide sequence: TGTGCCAGCAGCCTTACAGGGGATGGCTACACCTTC. V and J are TRBV3-1 (or the pseudogene TRBV3-2) and TRBJ1-2; 7 positions match TRBD1. J gave up 6 bases and V 4 bases, and 2 bases lay outside the gene matches. The CDR3 has 12 residues. Germline loops: CDR1 LGHDT, CDR2 YNNKEL (reference sequence).

The chain carries TRBV18 and TRBJ2-1; 10 bases fit TRBD1. Germline values: CDR1 KGHSH, CDR2 LQKENI. The CDR3 loop spans 14 amino acids. Trimming took 6 bases from V and 8 from J; bases not matched to a gene: 7. CDR3 coding DNA: TGTGCCAGCTCGCCGGGACAGGGGAACCATGAGCAGTTCTTC. It is translated as CASSPGQGNHEQFF.

The CDR3 protein is CASSAQGTQETQYF. The CDR3, as DNA: TGTGCCAGCAGCGCACAGGGCACGCAAGAGACCCAGTACTTC. The chain links TRBV2 to TRBJ2-5, with D tentatively TRBD1 (6 bases). V lost 6 bases and J 2 bases, leaving 13 bases between the germline ends. The CDR3 consists of 14 residues. The germline gives CDR1 SNHLY, CDR2 FYNNEI.

The V and J genes are TRBV18 and TRBJ2-1; D is unclear. Germline V CDR1 and CDR2: KGHSH, LQKENI. The V end was cut by 0 bases, the J end by 4 bases, with 10 bases between. The CDR3 has 15 amino acids. CDR3 in DNA: TGTGCCAGCTCACCACCCGGGTCCGTTTACAATGAGCAGTTCTTC. Translation: CASSPPGSVYNEQFF. The complete variable domain, with remaining parts taken from reference TRBV18 and TRBJ2-1, reads NAGVMQNPRHLVRRRGQEARLRCSPMKGHSHVYWYRQLPEEGLKFMVYLQKENIIDESGMPKERFSAEFPKEGPSILRIQQVVRGDSAAYFCASSPPGSVYNEQFFGPGTRLTVL.

The chain carries TRBV5-6 and TRBJ1-2, with 7 bases lining up with TRBD1. Germline V gene sequence: CDR1 SGHDT, CDR2 YYEEEE. Germline trimming cut 0 bases from V and 7 bases from J; bases unmatched to any gene: 9. The CDR3 has 15 amino acids. Written as DNA, the CDR3 is TGTGCCAGCAGCTTGGCTCTGGGGCCAGGGGGTGGCTACACCTTC. This gives the protein CASSLALGPGGGYTF.

The chain employs TRBV5-4 and TRBJ1-2, with 7 bases fitting TRBD1. The CDR3 loop spans 18 amino acids. Germline trimming cut 5 bases from V and 3 bases from J; bases unmatched to any gene: 19. CDR1 SGHNT and CDR2 YYREEE come from the germline V gene (reference sequence). The chain's CDR3 is CASRVVGPTGDRYYGYTF. The CDR3, as DNA: TGTGCCAGCAGGGTTGTGGGGCCCACAGGGGACCGGTACTATGGCTACACCTTC.

The chain employs TRBV10-3 and TRBJ1-2, with 8 nucleotides matching TRBD1. The ends lost 8 bases at V and 3 bases at J; junction bases unmatched: 8. CDR1 is ENHRY, CDR2 SYGVKD, per germline. The CDR3 is made up of 14 amino acids. The CDR3 DNA reads as TGTGCCATCCATCCTTCAGGGGGCGACTATGGCTACACCTTC. This codes for CAIHPSGGDYGYTF.

The chain uses TRBV2 and TRBJ1-3, with 9 nucleotides matching TRBD1. The CDR3 spans 17 residues. Germline lookup yields CDR1 SNHLY and CDR2 FYNNEI. With V trimmed by 6 bases and J by 0 bases, 9 bases remained unmatched. The CDR3 DNA reads as TGTGCCAGCAGGGGGCGGGACAGGGAGAGCTCTGGAAACACCATATATTTT. Translation: CASRGRDRESSGNTIYF. The variable domain in full, with the rest retrieved from reference TRBV2 and TRBJ1-3, is EPEVTQTPSHQVTQMGQEVILRCVPISNHLYFYWYRQILGQKVEFLVSFYNNEISEKSEIFDDQFSVERPDGSNFTLKIRSTKLEDSAMYFCASRGRDRESSGNTIYFGEGSWLTVV.

V and J are TRBV11-2 and TRBJ1-2, with unresolved D. Trimming left V 0 bases short and J 5 bases short, with 13 bases between. The CDR3 is 15 amino acids. Germline CDR1 SGHAT, CDR2 FQNNGV. The CDR3 DNA sequence: TGTGCCAGCAGCTTAGAGGAGGGTATGGTTTATGGCTACACCTTC. The encoded protein is CASSLEEGMVYGYTF.

The V and J genes are TRBV19 and TRBJ1-3; the match to TRBD1 covers 7 bases. This CDR3 has 15 amino acids. V was clipped by 6 bases and J by 0 bases; unmatched bases: 5. CDR1 and CDR2 (germline): LNHDA, SQIVND (reference sequence). The CDR3 DNA reads as TGTGCCAGTAGAGGGGGCAGGGGCTCTGGAAACACCATATATTTT. This encodes CASRGGRGSGNTIYF.

V usage is TRBV5-1 and J usage is TRBJ2-7; D gene unclear. Per the germline V gene, CDR1 is SGHRS and CDR2 is YFSETQ. V gave up 0 bases and J gave up 3 bases, with 4 bases separating them. The CDR3 contains 12 residues. This CDR3 reads CASSLDFYEQYF. The CDR3 region has the DNA TGCGCCAGCAGCTTGGACTTCTACGAGCAGTACTTC.

The V call is TRBV7-9, the J call TRBJ1-1, with 7 bases that match TRBD1. The CDR3 has 15 residues. Germline V lookup: CDR1 SEHNR, CDR2 FQNEAQ (reference sequence). The ends lost 1 base at V and 2 bases at J; junction bases unmatched: 4. CDR3 in DNA: TGTGCCAGCAGCTTAGGACAGGGAATAAACACTGAAGCTTTCTTT. It yields the protein CASSLGQGINTEAFF.

This clone was seen only a few times. The V and J genes are TRBV5-8 and TRBJ2-1, with 8 bases aligning to TRBD1. J was trimmed by 4 bases and V by 1 base; bases with no gene match: 7. This CDR3 spans 16 amino acids. Germline V lookup: CDR1 SGHTS, CDR2 YDEGEE. Here the CDR3 DNA reads TGTGCCAGCAGCTTGTCCGGGACAGGTTATTACAATGAGCAGTTCTTC. Protein sequence: CASSLSGTGYYNEQFF.

This CDR3 reads CASTGAFSGNTIYF. The CDR3 nucleotides are TGTGCCAGCACAGGGGCGTTTTCTGGAAACACCATATATTTT. V gene TRBV2 combines with J gene TRBJ1-3; tentative D call: TRBD1 (6 bases). CDR3 length equals 14 residues. The V end lost 7 bases, the J end lost 1 base, and 11 bases lay between the germline ends. The germline V gene encodes CDR1 SNHLY and CDR2 FYNNEI. The variable domain in full, with the rest retrieved from reference TRBV2 and TRBJ1-3, is EPEVTQTPSHQVTQMGQEVILRCVPISNHLYFYWYRQILGQKVEFLVSFYNNEISEKSEIFDDQFSVERPDGSNFTLKIRSTKLEDSAMYFCASTGAFSGNTIYFGEGSWLTVV.

This rearrangement joins TRBV9 to TRBJ2-7; TRBD1 might be the D (5 bases). Trimming cost V 4 bases and J 6 bases, with 23 bases left between them. CDR1 and CDR2 (germline): SGDLS, YYNGEE. This CDR3 spans 16 amino acids. Written as DNA, the CDR3 is TGTGCCAGCAGCACAAGGGGCTGGGCCCCATCTACCGAGCAGTACTTC. Translation gives CASSTRGWAPSTEQYF.

The V call is TRBV30, the J call TRBJ1-2; a weak D match, TRBD1 (5 bases). CDR1 is GTSNPN and CDR2 is SVGIG in the germline V gene (reference sequence). The CDR3 runs 13 residues. V was shortened by 4 bases and J by 4 bases, with 13 bases between the two germline ends. The CDR3 nucleotides read TGTGCCTGGACAGGGTCGTCAGGCTATGGCTACACCTTC. This gives the protein CAWTGSSGYGYTF.

This clone was recorded once. The V call is TRBV10-3, the J call TRBJ2-3; TRBD2 matches at 9 bases. Germline V gene data show CDR1 as ENHRY and CDR2 as SYGVKD. The V and J ends lost 7 bases and 0 bases, in that order; junction bases with no gene match: 11. The length of the CDR3 is 17 residues. CDR3 sequence: CAIKSGRPPLSTDTQYF. The DNA of the CDR3 is TGTGCCATCAAAAGCGGGAGGCCTCCCCTTAGCACAGATACGCAGTATTTT.

In this sample, this clone turned up once. The J gene is TRBJ1-1, the V gene TRBV19, with unresolved D. The V end lost 7 bases, the J end lost 0 bases, and 15 bases lay between the germline ends. The CDR3 covers 15 residues. Germline CDR1 LNHDA, CDR2 SQIVND (reference sequence). The CDR3 sequence: CASTSGVRMNTEAFF. Written as DNA, the CDR3 is TGTGCCAGTACCAGCGGTGTCCGCATGAACACTGAAGCTTTCTTT.

This chain uses TRBV11-2 with TRBJ2-5; the D is unclear. CDR3 length: 15 amino acids. From germline, CDR1 is SGHAT and CDR2 FQNNGV. V was clipped by 1 base and J by 5 bases, with 14 bases between them. Written as DNA, the CDR3 is TGTGCCAGCAGCTTAGTGGGCAACCCCAGGGAGACCCAGTACTTC. It yields the protein CASSLVGNPRETQYF.

The rearrangement links TRBV27 to TRBJ1-2; TRBD1 matches at 9 bases. The CDR3 sequence is 14 residues long. CDR1 is MNHEY, CDR2 SMNVEV, per germline (reference sequence). V lost 8 bases to trimming and J lost 4 bases; unmatched junction nucleotides: 8. The CDR3: CASLHRDRAYGYTF. CDR3 nucleotide sequence: TGTGCCAGCCTCCACCGGGACAGGGCCTATGGCTACACCTTC.

Comment on this clone: Other DNA sequences in this specimen translate into the identical CDR3. Here the CDR3 reads CASSSNTEAFF. CDR3 nucleotide sequence: TGTGCCAGCAGTAGCAACACTGAAGCTTTCTTT. The V call is TRBV28, the J call TRBJ1-1, with D unresolved. The germline CDR1 and CDR2 sequences are MDHEN and SYDVKM. The CDR3 is 11 amino acids. The V gene lost 5 bases and the J gene lost 2 bases, with 3 bases spanning the gap.